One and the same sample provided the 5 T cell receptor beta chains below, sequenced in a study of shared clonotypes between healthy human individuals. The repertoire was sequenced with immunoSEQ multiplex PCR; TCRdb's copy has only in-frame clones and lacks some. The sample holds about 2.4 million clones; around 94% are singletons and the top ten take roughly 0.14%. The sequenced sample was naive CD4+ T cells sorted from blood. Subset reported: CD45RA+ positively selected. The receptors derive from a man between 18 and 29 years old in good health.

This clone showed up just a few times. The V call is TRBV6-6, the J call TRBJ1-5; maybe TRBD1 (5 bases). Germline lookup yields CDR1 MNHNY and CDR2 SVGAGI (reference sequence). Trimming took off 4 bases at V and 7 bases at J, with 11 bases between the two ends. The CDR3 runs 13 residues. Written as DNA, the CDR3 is TGTGCCAGCAGTTTTTGGGGGGAACAGCCCCAGCATTTT. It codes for CASSFWGEQPQHF.

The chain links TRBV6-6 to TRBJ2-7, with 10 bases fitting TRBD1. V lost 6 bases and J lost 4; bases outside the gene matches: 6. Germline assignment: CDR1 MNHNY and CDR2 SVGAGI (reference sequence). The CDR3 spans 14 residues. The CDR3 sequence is CASRMGQGIYEQYF. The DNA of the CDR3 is TGTGCCAGCAGGATGGGACAGGGGATTTACGAGCAGTACTTC.

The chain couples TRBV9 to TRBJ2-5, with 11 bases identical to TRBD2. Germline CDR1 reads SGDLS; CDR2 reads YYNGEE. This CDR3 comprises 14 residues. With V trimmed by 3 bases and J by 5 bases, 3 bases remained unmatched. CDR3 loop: CASSGLAGLETQYF. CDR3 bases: TGTGCCAGCAGCGGACTAGCGGGGTTGGAGACCCAGTACTTC.

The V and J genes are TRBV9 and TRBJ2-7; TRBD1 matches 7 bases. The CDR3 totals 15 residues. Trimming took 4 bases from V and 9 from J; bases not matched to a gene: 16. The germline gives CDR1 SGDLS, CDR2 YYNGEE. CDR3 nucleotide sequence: TGTGCCAGCAGCACAGGGGTGGCAGGGTTCCTTCGGCAGTACTTC. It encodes CASSTGVAGFLRQYF.

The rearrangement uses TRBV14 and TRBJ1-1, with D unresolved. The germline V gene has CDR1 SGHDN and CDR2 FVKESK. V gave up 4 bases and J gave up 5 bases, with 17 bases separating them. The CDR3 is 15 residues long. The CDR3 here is CASSPLLGGETEAFF. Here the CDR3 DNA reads TGTGCCAGCAGCCCACTTCTCGGCGGGGAAACTGAAGCTTTCTTT.